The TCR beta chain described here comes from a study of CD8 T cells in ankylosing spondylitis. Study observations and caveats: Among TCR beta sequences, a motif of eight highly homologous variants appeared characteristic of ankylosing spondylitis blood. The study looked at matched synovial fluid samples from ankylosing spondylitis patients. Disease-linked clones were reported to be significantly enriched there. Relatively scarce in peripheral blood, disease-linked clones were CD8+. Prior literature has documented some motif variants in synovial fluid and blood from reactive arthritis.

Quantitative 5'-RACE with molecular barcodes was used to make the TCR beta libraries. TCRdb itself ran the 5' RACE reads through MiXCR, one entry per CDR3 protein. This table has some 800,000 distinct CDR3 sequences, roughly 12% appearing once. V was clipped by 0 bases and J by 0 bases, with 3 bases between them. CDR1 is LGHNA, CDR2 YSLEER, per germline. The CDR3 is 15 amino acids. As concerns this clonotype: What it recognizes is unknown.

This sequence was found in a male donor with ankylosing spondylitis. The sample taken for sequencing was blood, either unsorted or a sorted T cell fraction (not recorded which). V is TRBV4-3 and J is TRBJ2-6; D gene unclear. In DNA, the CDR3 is TGCGCCAGCAGCCAAGAAAGCTCTGGGGCCAACGTCCTGACTTTC. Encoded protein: CASSQESSGANVLTF.